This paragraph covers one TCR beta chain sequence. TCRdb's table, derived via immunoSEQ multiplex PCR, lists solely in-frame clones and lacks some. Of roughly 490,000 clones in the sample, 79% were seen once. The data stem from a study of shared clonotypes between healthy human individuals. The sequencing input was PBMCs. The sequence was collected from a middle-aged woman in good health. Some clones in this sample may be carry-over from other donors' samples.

The CDR3 region has the DNA TGTGCCAGCAGCCCCTCCGGAGTGAACACCGGGGAGCTGTTTTTT. Encoded protein: CASSPSGVNTGELFF. J is TRBJ2-2 and V is TRBV7-3; D is unresolved. The CDR3 consists of 15 residues. Germline-derived CDR1 and CDR2 are SGHTA and FQGTGA. The V gene lost 5 bases and the J gene lost 1 base, with 11 bases spanning the gap.